This T cell receptor (beta chain) is drawn from a study of T cells in Graves' hyperthyroidism and ophthalmopathy. Study outcomes and limitations: Appearing also in blood were most of the thyroid clonotypes expanded above 0.001. Separating ophthalmopathy from stable hyperthyroidism was achieved by a 13 V-J model.

V was clipped by 3 bases and J by 0 bases, with 8 bases between them. The CDR3 consists of 14 residues. Germline CDR1 DFQATT, CDR2 SNEGSKA (reference sequence). In this sample, this clonotype turned up a few times. No antigen is known for it. Amplified TCR beta CDR3 regions derived from RNA transcripts. The TCR CDR3 first-round RT-PCR relied on the HTBI primer set. TCRdb recomputed calls from the multiplex PCR reads with MiXCR, one row per CDR3 protein. The table records a few hundred thousand distinct CDR3 sequences, 13% to 15% of them present only once. The TCR was taken from a woman in her forties with Graves' hyperthyroidism. The sequenced sample was blood. V is TRBV20-1 and J is TRBJ2-2, with D perhaps being TRBD1 or TRBD2 (5 bases each). In nucleotides, the CDR3 is TGCAGTGCTAGGGGACCCACGAACACCGGGGAGCTGTTTTTT. It translates to CSARGPTNTGELFF.